This T cell receptor beta chain was captured by sequencing in a study of blood T cell repertoires in COVID-19. Study-level information: The analysed material was cDNA or gDNA that came from T cells, B-cell-depleted T cells, or PBMCs.

This CDR3 contains 14 residues. In germline, CDR1 is LNHNV, CDR2 YYDKDF (reference sequence). J was trimmed by 8 bases and V by 1 base; bases with no gene match: 2. The table came from immunoSEQ multiplex PCR; TCRdb's copy has only in-frame clones and leaves some out. There are 160,000 or so clones in the sample; 75% to 85% occur only once, and almost 10% lies in the top ten. By share of the sample, this clone is medium-sized. The chain links TRBV15 to TRBJ1-4, with 9 positions matching TRBD1. Sequences were obtained from peripheral blood. This clonotype originated in a woman in her 50s with acute or convalescent COVID-19. The CDR3 DNA follows: TGTGCCACCAGCAGAGGACAGGGGGAGGAAAAACTGTTTTTT. It translates to CATSRGQGEEKLFF.